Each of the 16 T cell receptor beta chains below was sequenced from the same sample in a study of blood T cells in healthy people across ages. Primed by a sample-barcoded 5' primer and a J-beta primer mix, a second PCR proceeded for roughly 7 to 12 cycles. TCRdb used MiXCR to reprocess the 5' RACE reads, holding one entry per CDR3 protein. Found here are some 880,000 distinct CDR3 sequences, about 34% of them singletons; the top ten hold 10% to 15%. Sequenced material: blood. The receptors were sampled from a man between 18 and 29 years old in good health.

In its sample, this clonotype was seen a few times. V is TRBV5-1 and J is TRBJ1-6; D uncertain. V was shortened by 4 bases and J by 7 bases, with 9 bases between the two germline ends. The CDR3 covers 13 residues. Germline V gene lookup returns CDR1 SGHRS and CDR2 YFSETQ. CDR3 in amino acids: CASSPEGNSPLHF. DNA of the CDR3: TGCGCCAGCAGCCCCGAAGGGAATTCACCCCTCCACTTT.

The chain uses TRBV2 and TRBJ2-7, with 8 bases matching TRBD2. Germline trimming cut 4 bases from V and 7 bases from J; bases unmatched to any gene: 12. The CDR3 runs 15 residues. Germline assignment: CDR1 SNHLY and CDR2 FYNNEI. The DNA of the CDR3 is TGTGCCAGCAGTGCATCTAGCGGGTTCTACAATGAGCAGTACTTC. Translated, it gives CASSASSGFYNEQYF.

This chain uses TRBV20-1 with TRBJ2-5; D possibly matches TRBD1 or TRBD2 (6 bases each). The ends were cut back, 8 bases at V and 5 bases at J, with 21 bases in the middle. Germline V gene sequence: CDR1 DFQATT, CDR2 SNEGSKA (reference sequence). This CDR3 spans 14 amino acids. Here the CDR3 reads CSRGINGQTETQYF. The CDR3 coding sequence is TGCAGTCGGGGGATAAATGGACAGACGGAGACCCAGTACTTC.

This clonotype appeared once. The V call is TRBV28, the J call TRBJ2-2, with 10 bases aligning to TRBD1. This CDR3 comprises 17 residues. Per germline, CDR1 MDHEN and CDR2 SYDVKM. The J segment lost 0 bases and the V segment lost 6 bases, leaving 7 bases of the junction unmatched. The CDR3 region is CASSERDRGANTGELFF. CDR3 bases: TGTGCCAGCAGCGAAAGGGACAGGGGAGCGAACACCGGGGAGCTGTTTTTT.

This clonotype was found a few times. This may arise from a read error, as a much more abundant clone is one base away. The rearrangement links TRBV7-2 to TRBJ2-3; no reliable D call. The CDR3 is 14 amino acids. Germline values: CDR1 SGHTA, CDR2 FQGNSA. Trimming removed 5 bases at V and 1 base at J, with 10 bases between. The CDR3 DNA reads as TGTGCCAGCAGCGTAGGGTGGGGCACAGATACGCAGTATTTT. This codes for CASSVGWGTDTQYF. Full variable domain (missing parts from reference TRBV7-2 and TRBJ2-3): GAGVSQSPSNKVTEKGKDVELRCDPISGHTALYWYRQSLGQGLEFLIYFQGNSAPDKSGLPSDRFSAERTGGSVSTLTIQRTQQEDSAVYLCASSVGWGTDTQYFGPGTRLTVL.

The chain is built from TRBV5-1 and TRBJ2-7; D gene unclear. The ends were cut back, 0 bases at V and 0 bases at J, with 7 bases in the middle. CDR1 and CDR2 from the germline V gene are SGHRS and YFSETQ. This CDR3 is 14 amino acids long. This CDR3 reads CASSLDDDSYEQYF. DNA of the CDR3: TGCGCCAGCAGCTTGGATGACGACTCCTACGAGCAGTACTTC. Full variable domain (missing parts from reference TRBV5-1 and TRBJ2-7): KAGVTQTPRYLIKTRGQQVTLSCSPISGHRSVSWYQQTPGQGLQFLFEYFSETQRNKGNFPGRFSGRQFSNSRSEMNVSTLELGDSALYLCASSLDDDSYEQYFGPGTRLTVT.

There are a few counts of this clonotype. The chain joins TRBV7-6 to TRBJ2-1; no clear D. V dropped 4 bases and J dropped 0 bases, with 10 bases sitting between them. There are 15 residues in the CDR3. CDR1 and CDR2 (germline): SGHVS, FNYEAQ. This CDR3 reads CASSSPGPSYNEQFF. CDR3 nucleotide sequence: TGTGCCAGCAGCTCCCCGGGTCCCTCCTACAATGAGCAGTTCTTC.

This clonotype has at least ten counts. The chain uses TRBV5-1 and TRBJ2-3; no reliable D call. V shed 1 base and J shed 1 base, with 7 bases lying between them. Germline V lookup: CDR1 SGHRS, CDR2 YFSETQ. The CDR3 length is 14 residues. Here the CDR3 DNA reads TGCGCCAGCAGCTTGATCGCCGGCACAGATACGCAGTATTTT. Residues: CASSLIAGTDTQYF. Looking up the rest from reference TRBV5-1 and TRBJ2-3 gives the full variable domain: KAGVTQTPRYLIKTRGQQVTLSCSPISGHRSVSWYQQTPGQGLQFLFEYFSETQRNKGNFPGRFSGRQFSNSRSEMNVSTLELGDSALYLCASSLIAGTDTQYFGPGTRLTVL.

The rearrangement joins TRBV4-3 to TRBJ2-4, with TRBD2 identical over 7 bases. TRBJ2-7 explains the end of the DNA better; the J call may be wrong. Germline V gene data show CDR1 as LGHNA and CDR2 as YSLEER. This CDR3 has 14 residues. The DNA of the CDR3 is TGCGCCAGCAGCCATATGGGGGGGGACTACGAGCAGTACTTC. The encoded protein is CASSHMGGDYEQYF.

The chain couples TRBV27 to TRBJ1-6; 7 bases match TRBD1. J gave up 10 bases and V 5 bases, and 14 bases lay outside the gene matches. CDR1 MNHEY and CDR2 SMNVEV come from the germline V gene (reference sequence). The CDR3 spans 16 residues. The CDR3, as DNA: TGTGCCAGCAGTCCAAATTACAGGGGAAAAGAATCACCCCTCCACTTT. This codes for CASSPNYRGKESPLHF.

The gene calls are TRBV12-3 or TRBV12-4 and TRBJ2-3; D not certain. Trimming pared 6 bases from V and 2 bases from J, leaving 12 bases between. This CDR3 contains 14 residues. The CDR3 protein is CASSPDPATDTQYF. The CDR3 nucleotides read TGTGCCAGCAGCCCAGACCCCGCCACAGATACGCAGTATTTT.

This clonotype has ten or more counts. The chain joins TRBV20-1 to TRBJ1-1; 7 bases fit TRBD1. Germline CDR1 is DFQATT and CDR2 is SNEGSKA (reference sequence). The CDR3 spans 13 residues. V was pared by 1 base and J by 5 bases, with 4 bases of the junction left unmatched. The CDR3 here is CSARVDRETEAFF. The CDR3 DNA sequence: TGCAGTGCTAGAGTCGACAGGGAAACTGAAGCTTTCTTT.

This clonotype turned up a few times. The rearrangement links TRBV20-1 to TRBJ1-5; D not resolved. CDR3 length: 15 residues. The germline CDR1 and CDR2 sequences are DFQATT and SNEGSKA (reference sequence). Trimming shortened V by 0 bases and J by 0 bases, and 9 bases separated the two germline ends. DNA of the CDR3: TGCAGTGCTAGAGAGCGGGGTGGTAGCAATCAGCCCCAGCATTTT. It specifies CSARERGGSNQPQHF.

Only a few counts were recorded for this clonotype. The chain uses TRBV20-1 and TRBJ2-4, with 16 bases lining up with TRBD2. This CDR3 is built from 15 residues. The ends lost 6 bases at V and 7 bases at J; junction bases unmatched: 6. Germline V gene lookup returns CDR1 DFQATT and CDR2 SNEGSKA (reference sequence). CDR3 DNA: TGCAGTGCCCCGGGACTAGCGGGGGGGCCCAACATTCAGTACTTC. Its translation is CSAPGLAGGPNIQYF.

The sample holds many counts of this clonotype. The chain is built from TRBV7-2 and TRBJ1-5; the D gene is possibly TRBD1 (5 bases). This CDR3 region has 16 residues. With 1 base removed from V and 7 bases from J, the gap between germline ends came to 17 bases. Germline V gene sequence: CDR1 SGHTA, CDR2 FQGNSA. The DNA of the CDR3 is TGTGCCAGCAGCTTAGAAATAGGGCAGGGACGGCAGCCCCAGCATTTT. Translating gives CASSLEIGQGRQPQHF.

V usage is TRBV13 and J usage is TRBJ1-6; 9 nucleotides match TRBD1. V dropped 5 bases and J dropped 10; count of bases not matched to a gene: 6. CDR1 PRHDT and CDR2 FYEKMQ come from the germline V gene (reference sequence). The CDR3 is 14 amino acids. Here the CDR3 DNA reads TGTGCCAGCAGCGACGGACAGGGGAAGTCACCCCTCCACTTT. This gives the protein CASSDGQGKSPLHF. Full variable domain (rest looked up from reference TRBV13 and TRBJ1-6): AAGVIQSPRHLIKEKRETATLKCYPIPRHDTVYWYQQGPGQDPQFLISFYEKMQSDKGSIPDRFSAQQFSDYHSELNMSSLELGDSALYFCASSDGQGKSPLHFGNGTRLTVT.